This is a list of T cell receptor beta chains from one sample in a study of blood T cell repertoires in COVID-19. This table comes from immunoSEQ multiplex PCR, and its TCRdb copy is limited to in-frame clones, with some not included. The sample gives hundreds of thousands of clones, 80% to 90% of which show up once; about 2.3% is in the top ten. The material sequenced was peripheral blood. The receptors stem from a woman in her thirties or forties with active or convalescent COVID-19. Both conserved end residues are part of each CDR3. Each record gives: J gene, clone size, D gene, V gene, CDR3 length, CDR3 protein, CDR3 DNA. D genes are given only for firm matches. Some rows have no size entry. The others give once, few or many, or a class for an expanded clone.

TRBJ1-2 | once | TRBD1 | TRBV7-9 | 11 | CASRQGYGYTF | TGTGCCAGCCGACAGGGCTATGGCTACACCTTC
TRBJ2-3 | - | TRBD1 | TRBV7-6 | 16 | CASSLRQGTGTDTQYF | TGTGCCAGCAGCTTAAGACAGGGGACGGGCACAGATACGCAGTATTTT
TRBJ2-1 | - | - | TRBV28 | 18 | CASSPPLWGISSYNEQFF | TGTGCCAGCAGCCCCCCCTTATGGGGCATTAGCTCCTACAATGAGCAGTTCTTC
TRBJ2-2 | - | - | TRBV5-1 | 15 | CASSLRQDNTGELFF | TGCGCCAGCAGCTTACGACAGGATAACACCGGGGAGCTGTTTTTT
TRBJ2-3 | - | TRBD2 | TRBV5-1 | 17 | CASSLVGGRARADTQYF | TGCGCCAGCAGCTTGGTTGGCGGGAGGGCCAGAGCAGATACGCAGTATTTT
TRBJ1-3 | - | - | TRBV9 | 14 | CASSSQGYGNTIYF | TGTGCCAGCAGTTCCCAGGGATATGGAAACACCATATATTTT
TRBJ2-1 | - | TRBD2 | TRBV12-5 | 15 | CASGFGLAGGREQFF | TGTGCTAGTGGTTTCGGACTAGCGGGAGGGCGAGAGCAGTTCTTC
TRBJ2-2 | - | TRBD2 | TRBV7-7 | 19 | CASSPETSGRAPGTGELFF | TGTGCTAGCAGCCCTGAGACTAGCGGGAGGGCCCCCGGGACCGGGGAGCTGTTTTTT
TRBJ2-3 | - | TRBD2 | TRBV9 | 17 | CASSPRRSGGPADTQYF | TGTGCCAGCAGCCCTCGTAGGTCGGGGGGGCCGGCAGATACGCAGTATTTT
TRBJ1-2 | - | - | TRBV18 | 15 | CASSPPGINLYGYTF | TGTGCCAGCTCACCACCCGGGATTAATCTCTATGGCTACACCTTC
TRBJ1-4 | - | TRBD1 | TRBV6-1 | 16 | CASSVPGQGINEKLFF | TGTGCCAGCAGTGTCCCGGGACAGGGGATTAATGAAAAACTGTTTTTT
TRBJ1-4 | - | - | TRBV9 | 15 | CASSAEFEGGEKLFF | TGTGCCAGCAGCGCCGAGTTTGAGGGAGGTGAAAAACTGTTTTTT
TRBJ1-2 | - | TRBD1 | TRBV9 | 16 | CASSGESRGANYGYTF | TGTGCCAGCAGCGGAGAATCCAGGGGGGCCAACTATGGCTACACCTTC
TRBJ2-1 | - | - | TRBV10-1 | 12 | CARDSSYNEQFF | TGCGCCAGGGACAGCTCCTACAATGAGCAGTTCTTC
TRBJ1-6 | - | - | TRBV6-5 | 12 | CASSKQSSPLHF | TGTGCCAGCAGTAAACAAAGTTCACCCCTCCACTTT
TRBJ2-1 | - | - | TRBV11-3 | 13 | CASSLGGGDEQFF | TGTGCCAGCAGCTTAGGGGGGGGCGATGAGCAGTTCTTC